The 16 T cell receptor beta chains reported below all come from one sample, sequenced in a study of PD-1 blockade in classical Hodgkin lymphoma. The repertoire was sequenced with immunoSEQ multiplex PCR; TCRdb's copy has only in-frame clones and lacks some. The table records under 15,000 clones, roughly 85% of them present only once. All trial patients relapsed after autologous stem cell transplantation. The sequenced sample was peripheral blood mononuclear cells (PBMCs), obtained at baseline. Every receptor here comes from a human donor with classical Hodgkin lymphoma.

The sample holds a few counts of this clone. The V and J genes are TRBV10-2 and TRBJ2-3, with 8 bases lining up with TRBD1. The CDR3 length is 17 residues. CDR1 WSHSY and CDR2 SAAADI come from the germline V gene. J gave up 3 bases and V 4 bases, and 12 bases lay outside the gene matches. The CDR3 DNA is TGCGCCAGCAGTGGGGTGTCAGGGGGCTTGGGAACAGATACGCAGTATTTT. Translating it yields CASSGVSGGLGTDTQYF.

The gene calls are TRBV28 and TRBJ2-4; 7 bases align to TRBD2. With 5 bases clipped from V and 11 bases from J, the junction kept 12 bases outside the gene matches. This CDR3 has 14 residues. In germline, CDR1 is MDHEN, CDR2 SYDVKM. The DNA for the CDR3 is TGTGCCAGCAGTCGCGGGGGTCAGGAATTGGTTCAGTACTTC. It specifies CASSRGGQELVQYF.

V and J are TRBV27 and TRBJ1-1; TRBD1 agrees at 9 bases. Unmatched junction bases numbered 4, after V lost 4 bases and J lost 1 base. Per germline, CDR1 MNHEY and CDR2 SMNVEV (reference sequence). The CDR3 loop spans 15 amino acids. The chain's CDR3 is CASSSPGQGNTEAFF. The CDR3 DNA is TGTGCCAGCAGTTCCCCGGGACAGGGGAACACTGAAGCTTTCTTT.

The chain couples TRBV6-5 to TRBJ2-7; no clear D. The V end lost 2 bases, the J end lost 3 bases, and 11 bases lay between the germline ends. CDR3 length equals 14 residues. Per the germline V gene, CDR1 is MNHEY and CDR2 is SVGAGI. The CDR3 is CASSYVQSYYEQYF. For the CDR3, the DNA is TGTGCCAGCAGTTACGTCCAGAGCTACTACGAGCAGTACTTC.

This chain connects TRBV5-8 to TRBJ1-2, with 8 bases aligning to TRBD1. The germline V gene encodes CDR1 SGHTS and CDR2 YDEGEE. The CDR3 contains 15 residues. V dropped 4 bases and J dropped 3; count of bases not matched to a gene: 8. The CDR3 DNA reads as TGTGCCAGCAGCCCAGGACAGGGCCCCTACTATGGCTACACCTTC. Amino acid sequence: CASSPGQGPYYGYTF.

The chain recombines TRBV7-2 with TRBJ1-6; maybe TRBD1 (6 bases). The V gene lost 6 bases and the J gene lost 6 bases, with 12 bases spanning the gap. Germline V CDR1 and CDR2: SGHTA, FQGNSA. This CDR3 has 14 amino acids. The CDR3 DNA reads as TGTGCCAGCAGTCCTAGGGGGAGTAATTCACCCCTCCACTTT. Protein: CASSPRGSNSPLHF.

This clone has only one observation. The chain joins TRBV5-1 to TRBJ1-1; D perhaps matches TRBD1 (6 bases). V was cut by 4 bases and J by 0 bases, with 13 bases left in between. The CDR3 is made up of 15 amino acids. Germline loops: CDR1 SGHRS, CDR2 YFSETQ. This CDR3 is CASSGTGFLNTEAFF. CDR3 DNA: TGCGCCAGCAGCGGTACAGGGTTTTTGAACACTGAAGCTTTCTTT.

V gene TRBV11-2 combines with J gene TRBJ1-6; D is perhaps TRBD1 (6 bases). Germline V gene lookup returns CDR1 SGHAT and CDR2 FQNNGV. V lost 2 bases and J 14 bases, leaving 13 bases between the germline ends. There are 13 residues in the CDR3. CDR3 sequence (DNA): TGTGCCAGCAGCTTACTAGCCAGGGGAACCCTCCACTTT. Its translation is CASSLLARGTLHF.

The rearrangement links TRBV18 to TRBJ1-2; 9 nucleotides line up with TRBD1. In germline, CDR1 is KGHSH, CDR2 LQKENI. V lost 4 bases to trimming and J lost 4 bases; unmatched junction nucleotides: 10. The CDR3 contains 16 residues. This CDR3 reads CASSRTTGGPLYGYTF. For the CDR3, the DNA is TGTGCCAGCTCACGGACGACAGGGGGGCCTCTCTATGGCTACACCTTC.

The genes are TRBV18 and TRBJ2-3; 15 bases are shared with TRBD2. The CDR3 spans 18 residues. The germline V gene has CDR1 KGHSH and CDR2 LQKENI. After removal of 2 bases from V and 2 bases from J, the junction contained 5 bases not matched to a gene. For the CDR3, the DNA is TGTGCCAGCTCACCAGGGGGACTAGCGGGGGGTTTCACAGATACGCAGTATTTT. It translates to CASSPGGLAGGFTDTQYF.

The chain combines TRBV18 with TRBJ1-1, with D perhaps TRBD1 (5 bases). CDR1 is KGHSH, CDR2 LQKENI, per germline. Trimming took 1 base from V and 1 from J, leaving 16 bases between them. There are 17 residues in the CDR3. CDR3 loop: CASSPLDRGHRNTEAFF. The CDR3, as DNA: TGTGCCAGCTCACCACTAGACCGTGGACACAGGAACACTGAAGCTTTCTTT.

The rearrangement uses TRBV18 and TRBJ2-5; 7 bases fit TRBD1. The CDR3 sequence is 16 residues long. With 5 bases clipped from V and 2 bases from J, the junction kept 11 bases outside the gene matches. From germline, CDR1 is KGHSH and CDR2 LQKENI. The CDR3 protein is CASSSGTRGNQETQYF. DNA for the CDR3: TGTGCCAGCTCATCTGGGACCAGGGGGAATCAAGAGACCCAGTACTTC.

V is TRBV19 and J is TRBJ2-3; D might be TRBD1 or TRBD2, each matching 6 bases. Trimming stripped 3 bases from V and 1 base from J, with 11 bases between. The CDR3 runs to 15 residues. CDR1 and CDR2 from the germline V gene are LNHDA and SQIVND (reference sequence). The CDR3 protein is CASSMRRGRTDTQYF. For the CDR3, the DNA is TGTGCCAGTAGTATGAGACGGGGGCGCACAGATACGCAGTATTTT.

The chain carries TRBV5-1 and TRBJ2-5, with no clear D. Trimming took 0 bases from V and 1 from J, leaving 4 bases between them. CDR1 is SGHRS, CDR2 YFSETQ, per germline. There are 13 residues in the CDR3. The CDR3 coding sequence is TGCGCCAGCAGCTTGGTTGTCCAAGAGACCCAGTACTTC. It translates to CASSLVVQETQYF. The full variable domain, with the rest looked up from reference TRBV5-1 and TRBJ2-5, is KAGVTQTPRYLIKTRGQQVTLSCSPISGHRSVSWYQQTPGQGLQFLFEYFSETQRNKGNFPGRFSGRQFSNSRSEMNVSTLELGDSALYLCASSLVVQETQYFGPGTRLLVL.

The CDR3 DNA sequence: TGTGCCATCAGTCGGGACCCCGGGGAGCTGTTTTTT. Translating it yields CAISRDPGELFF. This chain connects TRBV10-3 to TRBJ2-2; D possibly matches TRBD1 or TRBD2 (5 bases each). Germline CDR1 reads ENHRY; CDR2 reads SYGVKD. CDR3 length: 12 amino acids. V dropped 5 bases and J dropped 6 bases, with 7 bases sitting between them.

V is TRBV5-1 and J is TRBJ1-5; unclear D gene. Germline CDR1 is SGHRS and CDR2 is YFSETQ. CDR3 length: 20 amino acids. The germline V and J ends were trimmed by 0 bases and 1 base, with 23 bases remaining between them. The CDR3: CASSLGGRFLPAGSNQPQHF. CDR3 nucleotide sequence: TGCGCCAGCAGCTTGGGCGGGAGGTTCCTACCCGCTGGGAGCAATCAGCCCCAGCATTTT.